The clone carrying this TCR beta chain was observed a handful of times. These data are taken from a study of blood T cell repertoires in COVID-19. Study context: Whether acute or convalescent, the COVID-19 samples came from the United States, Italy and Spain. The analysed material was cDNA or gDNA that came from T cells, B-cell-depleted T cells, or PBMCs.

In the original processing: The authors estimated nucleated cell counts from reference gene primer amplification. This table comes from immunoSEQ multiplex PCR, and its TCRdb copy is limited to in-frame clones, with some not included. V and J calls and clone size are as listed in that table; D and trimming were resolved from the DNA. The data contain fewer than 400,000 clones, around 85% of them singletons. The TCR was taken from a woman in her late teens or twenties with acute or convalescent COVID-19. Sequenced material: peripheral blood.

In DNA, the CDR3 is TGTGCCACCAGCAGAGATAACCCGGGACAGGGCACAGATACGCAGTATTTT. Protein product: CATSRDNPGQGTDTQYF. The V and J genes are TRBV15 and TRBJ2-3; TRBD1 agrees at 8 bases. In germline, CDR1 is LNHNV, CDR2 YYDKDF (reference sequence). The CDR3 extends over 17 amino acids. V lost 0 bases to trimming and J lost 1 base; unmatched junction nucleotides: 6.